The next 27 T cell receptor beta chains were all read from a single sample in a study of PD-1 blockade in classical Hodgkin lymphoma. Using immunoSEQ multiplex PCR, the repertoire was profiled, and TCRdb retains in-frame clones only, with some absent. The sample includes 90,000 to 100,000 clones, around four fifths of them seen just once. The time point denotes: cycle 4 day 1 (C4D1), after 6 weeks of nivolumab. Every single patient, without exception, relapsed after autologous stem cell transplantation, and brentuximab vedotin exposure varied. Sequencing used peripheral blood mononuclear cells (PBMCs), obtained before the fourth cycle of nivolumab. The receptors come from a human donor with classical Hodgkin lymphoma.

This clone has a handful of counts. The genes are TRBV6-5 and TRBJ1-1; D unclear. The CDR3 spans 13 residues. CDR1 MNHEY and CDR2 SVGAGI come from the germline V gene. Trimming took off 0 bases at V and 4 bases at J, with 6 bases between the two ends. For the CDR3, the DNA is TGTGCCAGCAGTTACTCCGTGCGCACTGAAGCTTTCTTT. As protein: CASSYSVRTEAFF.

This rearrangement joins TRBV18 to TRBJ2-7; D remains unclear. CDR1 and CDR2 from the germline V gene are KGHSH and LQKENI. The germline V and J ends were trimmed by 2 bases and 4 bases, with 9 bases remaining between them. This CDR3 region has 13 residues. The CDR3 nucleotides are TGTGCCAGCTCACCAGGCAGGCCTTACGAGCAGTACTTC. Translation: CASSPGRPYEQYF.

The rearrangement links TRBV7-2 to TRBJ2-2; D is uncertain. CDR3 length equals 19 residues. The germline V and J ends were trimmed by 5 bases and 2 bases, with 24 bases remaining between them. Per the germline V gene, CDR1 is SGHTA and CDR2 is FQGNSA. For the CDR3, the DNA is TGTGCCAGCAGCCGATTATCACCCCTCTTGGGGTCAAACACCGGGGAGCTGTTTTTT. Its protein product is CASSRLSPLLGSNTGELFF.

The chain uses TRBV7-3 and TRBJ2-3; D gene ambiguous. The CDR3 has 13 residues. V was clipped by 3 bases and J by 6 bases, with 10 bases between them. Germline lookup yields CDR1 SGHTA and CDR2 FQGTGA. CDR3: CASSFGLFDTQYF. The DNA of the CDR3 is TGTGCCAGCAGCTTCGGCCTCTTTGATACGCAGTATTTT.

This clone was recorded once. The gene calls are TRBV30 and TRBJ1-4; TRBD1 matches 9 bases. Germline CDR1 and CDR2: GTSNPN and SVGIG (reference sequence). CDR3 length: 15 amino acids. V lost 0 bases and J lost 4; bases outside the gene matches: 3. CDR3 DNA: TGTGCCTGGAGTGTAAAGGGACAGGGTAATGAAAAACTGTTTTTT. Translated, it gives CAWSVKGQGNEKLFF. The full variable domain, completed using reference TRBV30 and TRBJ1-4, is SQTIHQWPATLVQPVGSPLSLECTVEGTSNPNLYWYRQAAGRGLQLLFYSVGIGQISSEVPQNLSASRPQDRQFILSSKKLLLSDSGFYLCAWSVKGQGNEKLFFGSGTQLSVL.

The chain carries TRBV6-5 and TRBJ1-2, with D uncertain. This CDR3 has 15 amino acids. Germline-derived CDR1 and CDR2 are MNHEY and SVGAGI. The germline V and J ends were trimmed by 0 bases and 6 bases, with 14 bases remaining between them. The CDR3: CASSYSRPSPDGYTF. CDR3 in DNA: TGTGCCAGCAGTTACTCGAGACCTAGTCCGGATGGCTACACCTTC.

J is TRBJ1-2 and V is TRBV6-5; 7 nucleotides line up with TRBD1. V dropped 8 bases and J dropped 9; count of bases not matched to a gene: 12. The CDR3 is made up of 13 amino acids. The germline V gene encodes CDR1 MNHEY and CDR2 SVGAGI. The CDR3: CASAQGKEDRYTF. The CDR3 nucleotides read TGTGCCAGCGCACAGGGGAAAGAAGATCGCTACACCTTC.

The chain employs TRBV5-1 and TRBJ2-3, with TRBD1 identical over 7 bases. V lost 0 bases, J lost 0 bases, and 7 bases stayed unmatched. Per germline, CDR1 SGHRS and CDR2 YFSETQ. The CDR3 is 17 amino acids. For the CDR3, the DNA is TGCGCCAGCAGCTTGGCAGCAGGGGGAACCAGCACAGATACGCAGTATTTT. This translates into CASSLAAGGTSTDTQYF. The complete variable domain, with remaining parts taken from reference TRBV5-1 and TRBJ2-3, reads KAGVTQTPRYLIKTRGQQVTLSCSPISGHRSVSWYQQTPGQGLQFLFEYFSETQRNKGNFPGRFSGRQFSNSRSEMNVSTLELGDSALYLCASSLAAGGTSTDTQYFGPGTRLTVL.

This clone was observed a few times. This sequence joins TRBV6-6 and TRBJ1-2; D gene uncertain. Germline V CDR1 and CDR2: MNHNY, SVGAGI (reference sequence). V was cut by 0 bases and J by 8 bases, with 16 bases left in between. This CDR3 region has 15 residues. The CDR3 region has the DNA TGTGCCAGCAGTTACTCTAGGGAGAGGGCTGGCGGCTACACCTTC. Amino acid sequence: CASSYSRERAGGYTF.

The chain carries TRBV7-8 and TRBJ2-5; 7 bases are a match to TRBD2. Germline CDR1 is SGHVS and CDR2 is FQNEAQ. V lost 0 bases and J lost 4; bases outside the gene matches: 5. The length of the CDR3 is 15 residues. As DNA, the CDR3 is TGTGCCAGCAGCTTAGCGCGGGAGCGGGGAGAGACCCAGTACTTC. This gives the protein CASSLARERGETQYF.

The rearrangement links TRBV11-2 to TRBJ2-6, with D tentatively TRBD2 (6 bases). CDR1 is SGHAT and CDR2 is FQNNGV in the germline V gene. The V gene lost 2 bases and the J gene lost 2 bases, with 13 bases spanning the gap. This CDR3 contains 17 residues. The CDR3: CASSLRVTSTGANVLTF. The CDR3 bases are TGTGCCAGCAGCTTAAGGGTGACTAGTACTGGGGCCAACGTCCTGACTTTC.

The CDR3 coding sequence is TGTGCCAGTACTACTCGGGGCAGGGGTTTTCGCTATGGCTACACCTTC. This codes for CASTTRGRGFRYGYTF. The chain uses TRBV19 and TRBJ1-2, with D tentatively TRBD1 (6 bases). Trimming cost V 7 bases and J 4 bases, with 22 bases left between them. CDR1 LNHDA and CDR2 SQIVND come from the germline V gene (reference sequence). This CDR3 contains 16 residues.

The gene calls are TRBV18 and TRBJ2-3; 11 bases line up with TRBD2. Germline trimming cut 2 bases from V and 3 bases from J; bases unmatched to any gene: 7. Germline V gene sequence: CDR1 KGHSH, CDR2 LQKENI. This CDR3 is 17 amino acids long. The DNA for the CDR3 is TGTGCCAGCTCACCAAGGCCTAGCGGGGGGCGTACAGATACGCAGTATTTT. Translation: CASSPRPSGGRTDTQYF. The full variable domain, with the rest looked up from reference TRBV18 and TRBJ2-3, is NAGVMQNPRHLVRRRGQEARLRCSPMKGHSHVYWYRQLPEEGLKFMVYLQKENIIDESGMPKERFSAEFPKEGPSILRIQQVVRGDSAAYFCASSPRPSGGRTDTQYFGPGTRLTVL.

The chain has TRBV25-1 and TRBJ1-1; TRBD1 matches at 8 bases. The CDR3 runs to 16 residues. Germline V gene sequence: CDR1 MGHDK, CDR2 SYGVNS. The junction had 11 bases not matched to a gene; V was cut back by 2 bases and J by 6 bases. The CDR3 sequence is CASSEGGRGRVAEAFF. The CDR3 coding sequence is TGTGCCAGCAGTGAAGGGGGCAGGGGGCGCGTCGCTGAAGCTTTCTTT.

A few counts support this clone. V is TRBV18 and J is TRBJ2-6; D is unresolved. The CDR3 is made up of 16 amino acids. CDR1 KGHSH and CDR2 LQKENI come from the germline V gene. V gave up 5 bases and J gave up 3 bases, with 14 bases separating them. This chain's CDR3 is CASSTSIASGANVLTF. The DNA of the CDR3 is TGTGCCAGCTCAACCTCAATCGCGAGTGGGGCCAACGTCCTGACTTTC.

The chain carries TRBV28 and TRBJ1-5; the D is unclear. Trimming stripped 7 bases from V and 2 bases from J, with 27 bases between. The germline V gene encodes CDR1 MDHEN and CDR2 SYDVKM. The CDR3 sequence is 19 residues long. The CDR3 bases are TGTGCCAGCACGATTTTAGTGTTCGGGCCACGGACGGGCAATCAGCCCCAGCATTTT. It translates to CASTILVFGPRTGNQPQHF.

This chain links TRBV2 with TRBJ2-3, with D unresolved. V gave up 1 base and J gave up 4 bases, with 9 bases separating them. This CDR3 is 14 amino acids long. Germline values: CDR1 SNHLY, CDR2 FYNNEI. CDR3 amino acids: CASSEVGYADTQYF. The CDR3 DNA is TGTGCCAGCAGTGAAGTTGGGTACGCAGATACGCAGTATTTT.

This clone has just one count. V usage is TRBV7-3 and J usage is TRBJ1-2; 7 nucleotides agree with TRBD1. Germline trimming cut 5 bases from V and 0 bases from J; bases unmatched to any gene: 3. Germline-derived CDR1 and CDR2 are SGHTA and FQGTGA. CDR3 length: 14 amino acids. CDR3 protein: CASSEGQSNYGYTF. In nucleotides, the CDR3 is TGTGCCAGCAGCGAGGGACAGTCTAACTATGGCTACACCTTC.

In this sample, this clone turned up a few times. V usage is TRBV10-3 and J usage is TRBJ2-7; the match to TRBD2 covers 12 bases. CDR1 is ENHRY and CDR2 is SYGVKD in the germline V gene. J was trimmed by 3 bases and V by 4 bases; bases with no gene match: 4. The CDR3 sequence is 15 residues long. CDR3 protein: CAISGLAGEGYEQYF. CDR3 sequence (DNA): TGTGCCATCAGTGGACTAGCGGGAGAAGGCTACGAGCAGTACTTC.

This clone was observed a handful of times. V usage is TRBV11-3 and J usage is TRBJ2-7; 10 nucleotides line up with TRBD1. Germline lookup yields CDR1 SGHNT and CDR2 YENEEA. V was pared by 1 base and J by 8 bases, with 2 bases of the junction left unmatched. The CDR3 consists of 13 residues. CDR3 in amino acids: CASSLGQGAQQYF. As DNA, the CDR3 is TGTGCCAGCAGCTTAGGACAGGGGGCCCAGCAGTACTTC.

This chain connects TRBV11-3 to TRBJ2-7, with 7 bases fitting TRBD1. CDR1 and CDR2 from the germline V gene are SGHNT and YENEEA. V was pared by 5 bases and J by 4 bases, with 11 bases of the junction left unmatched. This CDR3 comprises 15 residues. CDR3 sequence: CASSPSGTDFYEQYF. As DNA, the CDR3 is TGTGCCAGCAGCCCTTCCGGGACAGACTTTTACGAGCAGTACTTC.

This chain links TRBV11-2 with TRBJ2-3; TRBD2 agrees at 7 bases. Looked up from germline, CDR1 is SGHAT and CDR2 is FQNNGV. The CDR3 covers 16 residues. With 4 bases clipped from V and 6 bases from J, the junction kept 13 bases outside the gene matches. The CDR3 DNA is TGTGCCAGCAGCTGGGAGGGGCTGGGGGGAGCGGATACGCAGTATTTT. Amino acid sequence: CASSWEGLGGADTQYF.

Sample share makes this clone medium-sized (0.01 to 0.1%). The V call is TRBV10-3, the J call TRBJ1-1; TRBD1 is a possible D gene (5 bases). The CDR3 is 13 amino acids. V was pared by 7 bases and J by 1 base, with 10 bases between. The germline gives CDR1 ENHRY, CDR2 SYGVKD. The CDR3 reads CAINGGENTEAFF. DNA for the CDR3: TGTGCCATCAACGGGGGTGAGAACACTGAAGCTTTCTTT.

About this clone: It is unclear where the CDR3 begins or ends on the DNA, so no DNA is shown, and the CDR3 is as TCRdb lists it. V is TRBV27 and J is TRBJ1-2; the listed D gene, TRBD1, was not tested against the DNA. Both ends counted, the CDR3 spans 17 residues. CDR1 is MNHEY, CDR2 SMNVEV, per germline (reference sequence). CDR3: CASSLGTGQISNYGYTF.

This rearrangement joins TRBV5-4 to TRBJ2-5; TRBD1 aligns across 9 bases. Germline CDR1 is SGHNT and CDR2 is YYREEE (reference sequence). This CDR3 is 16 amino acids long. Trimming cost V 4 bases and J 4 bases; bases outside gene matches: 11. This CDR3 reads CASSTPQGAGRETQYF. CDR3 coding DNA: TGTGCCAGCAGCACACCACAGGGGGCGGGAAGAGAGACCCAGTACTTC.

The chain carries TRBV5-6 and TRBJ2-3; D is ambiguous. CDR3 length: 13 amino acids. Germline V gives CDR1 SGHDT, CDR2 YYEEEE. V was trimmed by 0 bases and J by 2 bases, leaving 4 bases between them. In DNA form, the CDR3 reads TGTGCCAGCAGCTTGGGCAACACAGATACGCAGTATTTT. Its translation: CASSLGNTDTQYF.

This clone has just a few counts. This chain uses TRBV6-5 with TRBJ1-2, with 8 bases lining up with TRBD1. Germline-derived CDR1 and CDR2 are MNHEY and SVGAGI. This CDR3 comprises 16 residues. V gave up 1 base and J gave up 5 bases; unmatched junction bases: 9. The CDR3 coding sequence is TGTGCCAGCAGTTACTTATCAGGGGGCGGGAGATATGGCTACACCTTC. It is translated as CASSYLSGGGRYGYTF.